This T cell receptor beta chain was found in a study of cytomegalovirus exposure and HLA in healthy donors. Profiled with immunoSEQ multiplex PCR; TCRdb holds only in-frame clones, not every one. There are 200,000 or so clones in the sample; 85% to 90% occur only once, and approximately 2.9% lies in the top ten. On this clone: Its antigen is unidentified.

An approximately 120-subject validation cohort, separate from the approximately 610-subject first cohort, supplied the donors. Study results and caveats: There were around 160 TCR beta chains listed as cytomegalovirus-associated. Generally TCR sequences proved uncommon, though certain public TCRs appeared in numerous donors.

CDR1 SGHRS and CDR2 YFSETQ come from the germline V gene. CDR3 length: 15 residues. Trimming removed 0 bases from V and 1 base from J; junction bases left unmatched: 0. The sample taken for sequencing was PBMCs. This TCR was sampled from a woman between 18 and 29 years old in good health and CMV-seronegative. This chain joins TRBV5-1 and TRBJ2-5, with TRBD1 identical over 10 bases. The CDR3 protein is CASSLGTGGQETQYF. In nucleotides, the CDR3 is TGCGCCAGCAGCTTGGGGACAGGGGGCCAAGAGACCCAGTACTTC.